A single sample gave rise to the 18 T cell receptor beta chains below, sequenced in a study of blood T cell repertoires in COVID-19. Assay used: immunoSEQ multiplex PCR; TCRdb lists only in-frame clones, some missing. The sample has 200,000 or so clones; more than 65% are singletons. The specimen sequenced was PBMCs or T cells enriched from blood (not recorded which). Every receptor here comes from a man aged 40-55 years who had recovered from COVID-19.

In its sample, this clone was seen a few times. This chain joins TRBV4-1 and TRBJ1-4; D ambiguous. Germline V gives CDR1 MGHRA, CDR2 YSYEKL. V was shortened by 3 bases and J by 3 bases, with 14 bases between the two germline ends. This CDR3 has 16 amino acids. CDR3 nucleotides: TGCGCCAGCAGCCACTCAGGACCGAGGGCTAATGAAAAACTGTTTTTT. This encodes CASSHSGPRANEKLFF.

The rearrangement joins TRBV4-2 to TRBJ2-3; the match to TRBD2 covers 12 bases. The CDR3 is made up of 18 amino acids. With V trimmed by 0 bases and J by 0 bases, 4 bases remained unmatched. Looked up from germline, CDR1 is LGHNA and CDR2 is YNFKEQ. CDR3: CASSQDQTSGGSTDTQYF. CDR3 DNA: TGTGCCAGCAGCCAAGATCAGACTAGCGGGGGAAGCACAGATACGCAGTATTTT.

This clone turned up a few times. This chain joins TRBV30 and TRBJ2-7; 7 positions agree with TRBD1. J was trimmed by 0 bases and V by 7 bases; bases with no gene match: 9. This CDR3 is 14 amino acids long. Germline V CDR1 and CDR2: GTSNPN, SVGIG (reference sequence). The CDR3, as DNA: TGTGCCTCCGTTCACAGGGGAAGCTCCTACGAGCAGTACTTC. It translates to CASVHRGSSYEQYF.

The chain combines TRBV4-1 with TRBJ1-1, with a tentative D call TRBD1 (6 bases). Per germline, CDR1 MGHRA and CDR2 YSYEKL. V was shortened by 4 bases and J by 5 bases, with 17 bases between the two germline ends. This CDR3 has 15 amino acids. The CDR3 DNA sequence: TGCGCCAGCAGCCCAATGGGAGGGGGTGGGACTGAAGCTTTCTTT. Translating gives CASSPMGGGGTEAFF.

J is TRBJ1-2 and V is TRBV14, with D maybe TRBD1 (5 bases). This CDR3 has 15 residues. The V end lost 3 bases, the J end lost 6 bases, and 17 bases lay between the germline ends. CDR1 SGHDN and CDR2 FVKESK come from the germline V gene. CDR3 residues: CASSHPTGIFNGYTF. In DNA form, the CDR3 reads TGTGCCAGCAGCCATCCTACAGGTATTTTCAATGGCTACACCTTC.

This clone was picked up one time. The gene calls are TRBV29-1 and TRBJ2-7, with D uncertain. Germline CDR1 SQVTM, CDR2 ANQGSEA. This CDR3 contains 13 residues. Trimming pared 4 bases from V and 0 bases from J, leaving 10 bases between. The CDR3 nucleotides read TGCAGCGTTGTAGACCGCTACTCCTACGAGCAGTACTTC. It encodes CSVVDRYSYEQYF.

The CDR3 here is CAISVQAGGFGEQYF. CDR3 nucleotides: TGTGCCATCAGTGTTCAGGCGGGGGGATTTGGCGAGCAGTACTTC. The chain carries TRBV10-3 and TRBJ2-7, with 8 bases that match TRBD2. Per the germline V gene, CDR1 is ENHRY and CDR2 is SYGVKD. This CDR3 is 15 amino acids long. J was trimmed by 6 bases and V by 4 bases; bases with no gene match: 11.

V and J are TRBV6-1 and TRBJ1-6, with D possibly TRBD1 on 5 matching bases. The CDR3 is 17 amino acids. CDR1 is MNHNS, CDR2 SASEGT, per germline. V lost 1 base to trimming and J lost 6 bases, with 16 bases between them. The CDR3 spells CASSEGVPGESNSPLHF. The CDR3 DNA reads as TGTGCCAGCAGTGAAGGGGTGCCGGGGGAGAGTAATTCACCCCTCCACTTT.

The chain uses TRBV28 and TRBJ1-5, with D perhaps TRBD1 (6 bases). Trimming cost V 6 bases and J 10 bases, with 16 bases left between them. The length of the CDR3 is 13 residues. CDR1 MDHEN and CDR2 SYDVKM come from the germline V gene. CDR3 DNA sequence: TGTGCCAGCAGCTTAGGACAGATCGTACCCCAGCATTTT. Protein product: CASSLGQIVPQHF.

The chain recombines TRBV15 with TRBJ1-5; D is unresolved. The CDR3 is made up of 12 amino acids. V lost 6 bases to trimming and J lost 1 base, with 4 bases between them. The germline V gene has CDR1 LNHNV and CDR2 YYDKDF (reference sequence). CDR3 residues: CATSGSNQPQHF. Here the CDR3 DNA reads TGTGCCACCAGTGGCAGCAATCAGCCCCAGCATTTT.

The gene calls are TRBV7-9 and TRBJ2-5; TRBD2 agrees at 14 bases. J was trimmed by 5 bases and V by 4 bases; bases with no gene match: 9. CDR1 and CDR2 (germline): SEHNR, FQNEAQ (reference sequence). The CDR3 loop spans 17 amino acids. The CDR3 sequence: CASSSDRTSGGPETQYF. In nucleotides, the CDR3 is TGTGCCAGCAGCTCAGACAGGACTAGCGGGGGGCCTGAGACCCAGTACTTC.

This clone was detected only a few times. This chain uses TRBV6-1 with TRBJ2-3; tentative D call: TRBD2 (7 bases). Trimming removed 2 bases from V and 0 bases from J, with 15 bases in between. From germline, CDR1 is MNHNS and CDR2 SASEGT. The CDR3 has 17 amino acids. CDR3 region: CASSERVAGASTDTQYF. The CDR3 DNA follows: TGTGCCAGCAGTGAAAGGGTGGCGGGGGCTAGCACAGATACGCAGTATTTT.

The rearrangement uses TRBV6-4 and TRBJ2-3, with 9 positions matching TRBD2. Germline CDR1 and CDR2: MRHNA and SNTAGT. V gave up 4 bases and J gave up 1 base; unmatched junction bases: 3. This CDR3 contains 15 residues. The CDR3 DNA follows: TGTGCCAGCAGTGCGCGGGGGGGCCGCACAGATACGCAGTATTTT. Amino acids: CASSARGGRTDTQYF.

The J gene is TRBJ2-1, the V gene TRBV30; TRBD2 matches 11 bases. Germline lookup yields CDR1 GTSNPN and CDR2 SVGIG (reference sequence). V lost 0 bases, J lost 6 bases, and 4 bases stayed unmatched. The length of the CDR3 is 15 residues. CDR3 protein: CAWSVGSGGANEQFF. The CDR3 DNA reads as TGTGCCTGGAGTGTAGGTAGCGGGGGGGCCAATGAGCAGTTCTTC.

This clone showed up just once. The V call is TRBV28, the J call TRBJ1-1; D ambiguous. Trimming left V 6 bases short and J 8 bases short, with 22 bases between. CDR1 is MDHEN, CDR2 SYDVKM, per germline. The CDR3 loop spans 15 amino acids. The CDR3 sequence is CASSLALGPGIEAFF. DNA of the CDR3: TGTGCCAGCAGCCTAGCCCTTGGACCCGGTATCGAAGCTTTCTTT.

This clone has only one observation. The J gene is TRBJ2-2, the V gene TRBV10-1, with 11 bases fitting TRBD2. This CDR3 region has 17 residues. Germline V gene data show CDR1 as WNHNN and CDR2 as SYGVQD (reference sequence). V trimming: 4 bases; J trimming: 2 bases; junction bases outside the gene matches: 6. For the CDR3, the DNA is TGCGCCAGCAGTGCGGCTAGCGGGGGGTATAACACCGGGGAGCTGTTTTTT. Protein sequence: CASSAASGGYNTGELFF.

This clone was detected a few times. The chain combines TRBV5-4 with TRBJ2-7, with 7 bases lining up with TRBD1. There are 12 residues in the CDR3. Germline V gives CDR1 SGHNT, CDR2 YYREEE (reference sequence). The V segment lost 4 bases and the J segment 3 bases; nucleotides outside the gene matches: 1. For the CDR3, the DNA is TGTGCCAGCAGCCGACAGGGCTACGAGCAGTACTTC. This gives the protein CASSRQGYEQYF.

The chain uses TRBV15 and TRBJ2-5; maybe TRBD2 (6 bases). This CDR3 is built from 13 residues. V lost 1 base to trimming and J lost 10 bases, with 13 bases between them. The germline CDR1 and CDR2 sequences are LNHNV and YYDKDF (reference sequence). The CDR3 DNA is TGTGCCACCAGCAGAGGACCAAGGGAGGACCAGTACTTC. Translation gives CATSRGPREDQYF.